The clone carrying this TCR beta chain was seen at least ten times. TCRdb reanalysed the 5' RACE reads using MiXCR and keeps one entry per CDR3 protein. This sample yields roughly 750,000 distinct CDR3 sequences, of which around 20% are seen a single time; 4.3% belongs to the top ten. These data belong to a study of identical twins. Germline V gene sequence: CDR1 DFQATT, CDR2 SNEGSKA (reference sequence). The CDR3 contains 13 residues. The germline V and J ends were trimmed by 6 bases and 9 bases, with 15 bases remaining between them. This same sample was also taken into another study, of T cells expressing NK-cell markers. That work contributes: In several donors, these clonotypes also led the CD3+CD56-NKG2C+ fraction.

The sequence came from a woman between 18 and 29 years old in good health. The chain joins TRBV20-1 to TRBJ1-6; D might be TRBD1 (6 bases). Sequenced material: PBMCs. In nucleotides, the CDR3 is TGCAGTGCGCGAGGGGGGATTGGTTCACCCCTCCACTTT. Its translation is CSARGGIGSPLHF.